These 23 T cell receptor beta chains were sequenced from one sample in a study of cytotoxic CD8 clonotypes in ibrutinib-treated CLL. Clones were sequenced by immunoSEQ multiplex PCR, and TCRdb holds only the in-frame ones, with some missing. The sample has about 310,000 clones; roughly 85% are singletons. Specimen: PBMCs, collected before ibrutinib treatment. The receptors originated from a human donor with chronic lymphocytic leukemia.

Concerning this clone: This same CDR3 is encoded by further DNA sequences in the sample. The chain is built from TRBV30 and TRBJ2-5; unclear D gene. V dropped 6 bases and J dropped 0 bases, with 14 bases sitting between them. The germline V gene has CDR1 GTSNPN and CDR2 SVGIG (reference sequence). CDR3 length: 14 amino acids. The chain's CDR3 is CACRRLAYQETQYF. CDR3 DNA: TGTGCCTGCCGTCGTCTGGCGTACCAAGAGACCCAGTACTTC.

V is TRBV30 and J is TRBJ2-2; TRBD1 is a possible D gene (5 bases). The CDR3 runs to 14 residues. V lost 2 bases to trimming and J lost 5 bases, with 12 bases between them. CDR1 is GTSNPN, CDR2 SVGIG, per germline (reference sequence). CDR3 in amino acids: CAWSIGQLTGELFF. The CDR3 nucleotides read TGTGCCTGGAGTATAGGACAATTAACCGGGGAGCTGTTTTTT.

This clone was seen only a few times. This chain joins TRBV7-2 and TRBJ1-4; D is unclear. The germline CDR1 and CDR2 sequences are SGHTA and FQGNSA. The V end lost 5 bases, the J end lost 11 bases, and 12 bases lay between the germline ends. The CDR3 extends over 12 amino acids. CDR3 coding DNA: TGTGCCAGCAGCGGCCCGCTAGGGAAACTGTTTTTT. Protein product: CASSGPLGKLFF.

The table lists this clone with many counts. This same CDR3 is encoded by further DNA sequences in the sample. V and J are TRBV6-4 and TRBJ2-2; no clear D. This CDR3 comprises 13 residues. V lost 3 bases, J lost 2 bases, and 4 bases lay in between. Per the germline V gene, CDR1 is MRHNA and CDR2 is SNTAGT. CDR3: CASSEDNTGELFF. CDR3 DNA: TGTGCCAGCAGTGAGGACAACACCGGGGAGCTGTTTTTT.

The chain combines TRBV19 with TRBJ2-2; a possible D gene is TRBD1 (6 bases). Trimming removed 3 bases at V and 4 bases at J, with 12 bases between. Per germline, CDR1 LNHDA and CDR2 SQIVND (reference sequence). This CDR3 has 15 amino acids. For the CDR3, the DNA is TGTGCCAGTAGTATCTGGACAGTAACCACCGGGGAGCTGTTTTTT. Translated, it gives CASSIWTVTTGELFF.

This chain joins TRBV7-9 and TRBJ2-3; TRBD1 aligns across 10 bases. CDR3 length: 18 amino acids. With V trimmed by 2 bases and J by 0 bases, 8 bases remained unmatched. CDR1 SEHNR and CDR2 FQNEAQ come from the germline V gene (reference sequence). CDR3 amino acids: CASSLTGQGGPSTDTQYF. The DNA of the CDR3 is TGTGCCAGCAGCTTAACCGGACAGGGGGGACCTAGCACAGATACGCAGTATTTT.

Only one count was recorded for this clone. The V call is TRBV5-1, the J call TRBJ1-2, with D perhaps matching TRBD1 (6 bases). This CDR3 comprises 14 residues. V was cut by 4 bases and J by 6 bases, with 16 bases left in between. Germline CDR1 and CDR2: SGHRS and YFSETQ. The CDR3, as DNA: TGCGCCAGCAGCCGCGAAGCAGGGGCTGATGGCTACACCTTC. Its translation is CASSREAGADGYTF.

This chain links TRBV6-6 with TRBJ2-1; 7 positions match TRBD2. Germline V CDR1 and CDR2: MNHNY, SVGAGI (reference sequence). The CDR3 extends over 15 amino acids. J was trimmed by 2 bases and V by 0 bases; bases with no gene match: 1. The CDR3 DNA follows: TGTGCCAGCAGTTACTCTCTAGCGGCCTACAATGAGCAGTTCTTC. Translated, it gives CASSYSLAAYNEQFF.

V and J are TRBV7-2 and TRBJ2-2; D is unresolved. V lost 0 bases and J lost 0, with 2 bases in between. The CDR3 contains 14 residues. Germline V lookup: CDR1 SGHTA, CDR2 FQGNSA. The CDR3 DNA reads TGTGCCAGCAGCTTAGCATCGAACACCGGGGAGCTGTTTTTT. It translates to CASSLASNTGELFF. Filled out from reference TRBV7-2 and TRBJ2-2, the complete variable domain reads GAGVSQSPSNKVTEKGKDVELRCDPISGHTALYWYRQSLGQGLEFLIYFQGNSAPDKSGLPSDRFSAERTGGSVSTLTIQRTQQEDSAVYLCASSLASNTGELFFGEGSRLTVL.

The chain employs TRBV7-2 and TRBJ2-1; TRBD2 is a possible D gene (6 bases). Per germline, CDR1 SGHTA and CDR2 FQGNSA. V lost 4 bases and J lost 2, with 9 bases in between. The CDR3 covers 14 residues. CDR3 amino acids: CASSSAGPYNEQFF. The CDR3 DNA sequence: TGTGCCAGCAGCTCTGCGGGACCCTACAATGAGCAGTTCTTC.

The CDR3 reads CASSPGLLNTEAFF. The CDR3 coding sequence is TGCGCCAGCAGTCCGGGACTACTCAACACTGAAGCTTTCTTT. The rearrangement links TRBV10-1 to TRBJ1-1, with D perhaps matching TRBD1 (5 bases). The CDR3 runs to 14 residues. CDR1 and CDR2 (germline): WNHNN, SYGVQD (reference sequence). V was trimmed by 5 bases and J by 2 bases, leaving 12 bases between them.

This chain joins TRBV28 and TRBJ1-5, with D hard to call. The CDR3 spans 15 residues. Germline V gene data show CDR1 as MDHEN and CDR2 as SYDVKM. With 3 bases removed from V and 1 base from J, the gap between germline ends came to 10 bases. CDR3 amino acids: CASSFNIGSNQPQHF. CDR3 coding DNA: TGTGCCAGCAGTTTTAACATAGGGAGCAATCAGCCCCAGCATTTT. The whole variable domain, filled in from reference TRBV28 and TRBJ1-5, reads DVKVTQSSRYLVKRTGEKVFLECVQDMDHENMFWYRQDPGLGLRLIYFSYDVKMKEKGDIPEGYSVSREKKERFSLILESASTNQTSMYLCASSFNIGSNQPQHFGDGTRLSIL.

CDR3 nucleotide sequence: TGTGCCAGCAGCGTAGGGACTTCCCTGGAGACCCAGTACTTC. Translation gives CASSVGTSLETQYF. The chain recombines TRBV9 with TRBJ2-5, with D possibly TRBD2 on 5 matching bases. Germline CDR1 is SGDLS and CDR2 is YYNGEE. V gave up 0 bases and J gave up 5 bases, with 11 bases separating them. The CDR3 is 14 residues long.

The V gene is TRBV4-3, the J gene TRBJ1-4; TRBD1 matches 7 bases. Germline-derived CDR1 and CDR2 are LGHNA and YSLEER. The J segment lost 8 bases and the V segment lost 3 bases, leaving 15 bases of the junction unmatched. CDR3 length: 17 amino acids. CDR3: CASSHANPRQGHEKLFF. The CDR3 DNA follows: TGCGCCAGCAGCCACGCCAACCCGCGACAGGGACACGAAAAACTGTTTTTT.

This clone occurred once. The chain recombines TRBV30 with TRBJ2-3; tentatively, D is TRBD2 (7 bases). The CDR3 consists of 16 residues. Germline values: CDR1 GTSNPN, CDR2 SVGIG (reference sequence). V was cut by 3 bases and J by 0 bases, with 16 bases left in between. CDR3 bases: TGTGCCTGGAGCGGAAGGGAGGGGGTTAGCACAGATACGCAGTATTTT. Its protein product is CAWSGREGVSTDTQYF. Variable domain in full (rest from reference TRBV30 and TRBJ2-3): SQTIHQWPATLVQPVGSPLSLECTVEGTSNPNLYWYRQAAGRGLQLLFYSVGIGQISSEVPQNLSASRPQDRQFILSSKKLLLSDSGFYLCAWSGREGVSTDTQYFGPGTRLTVL.

The chain uses TRBV2 and TRBJ2-5; unclear D gene. Germline CDR1 is SNHLY and CDR2 is FYNNEI. Trimming stripped 7 bases from V and 6 bases from J, with 9 bases between. This CDR3 region has 11 residues. For the CDR3, the DNA is TGTGCCAGCATGGCACGGAAGACCCAGTACTTC. Translated: CASMARKTQYF.

The rearrangement uses TRBV7-9 and TRBJ2-2, with TRBD2 as a possible D gene (6 bases). This CDR3 region has 17 residues. The germline V and J ends were trimmed by 3 bases and 1 base, with 15 bases remaining between them. Per germline, CDR1 SEHNR and CDR2 FQNEAQ (reference sequence). CDR3 in DNA: TGTGCCAGCAGCTTTCCTAGCGCACACAAGAACACCGGGGAGCTGTTTTTT. Residues: CASSFPSAHKNTGELFF.

The genes are TRBV4-1 and TRBJ2-1; D unresolved. CDR3 length equals 15 residues. The germline CDR1 and CDR2 sequences are MGHRA and YSYEKL. Trimming left V 1 base short and J 7 bases short, with 14 bases between. The CDR3 loop reads CASSQAPMLANEQFF. The CDR3 nucleotides read TGCGCCAGCAGCCAAGCCCCAATGTTGGCAAATGAGCAGTTCTTC.

The chain recombines TRBV11-2 with TRBJ2-7; D not certain. The germline V and J ends were trimmed by 3 bases and 2 bases, with 11 bases remaining between them. The CDR3 totals 14 residues. The germline CDR1 and CDR2 sequences are SGHAT and FQNNGV. The CDR3 DNA reads TGTGCCAGCAGCTTTCTTCAAGGGACCTACGAGCAGTACTTC. This codes for CASSFLQGTYEQYF.

The gene calls are TRBV9 and TRBJ1-1; unclear D gene. Trimming stripped 2 bases from V and 1 base from J, with 12 bases between. The CDR3 sequence is 15 residues long. Germline-derived CDR1 and CDR2 are SGDLS and YYNGEE. Here the CDR3 DNA reads TGTGCCAGCAGCGTTACCGGGAGATCGAACACTGAAGCTTTCTTT. Amino acid sequence: CASSVTGRSNTEAFF.

The chain has TRBV5-4 and TRBJ2-4, with 12 bases aligning to TRBD2. Germline CDR1 is SGHNT and CDR2 is YYREEE (reference sequence). The CDR3 loop spans 17 amino acids. V shed 6 bases and J 1 base; nucleotides not matched to a gene: 8. CDR3 in amino acids: CASTRLAGDVAKNIQYF. The CDR3 DNA sequence: TGTGCCAGCACCAGACTAGCGGGAGATGTTGCCAAAAACATTCAGTACTTC.

The chain joins TRBV5-1 to TRBJ2-7, with 11 bases aligning to TRBD2. CDR1 and CDR2 (germline): SGHRS, YFSETQ. This CDR3 contains 18 residues. V trimming: 4 bases; J trimming: 2 bases; junction bases outside the gene matches: 14. The CDR3 protein is CASSPGLAGGHMPYEQYF. The CDR3 DNA reads as TGCGCCAGCAGCCCCGGGTTAGCGGGAGGGCACATGCCCTACGAGCAGTACTTC. Supplemented by reference TRBV5-1 and TRBJ2-7, the full variable domain reads KAGVTQTPRYLIKTRGQQVTLSCSPISGHRSVSWYQQTPGQGLQFLFEYFSETQRNKGNFPGRFSGRQFSNSRSEMNVSTLELGDSALYLCASSPGLAGGHMPYEQYFGPGTRLTVT.

J is TRBJ2-1 and V is TRBV6-5, with TRBD2 matching over 13 bases. The V gene end was trimmed by 2 bases and the J gene end by 6 bases; junction bases not matched to a gene: 4. The CDR3 is made up of 16 amino acids. Germline lookup yields CDR1 MNHEY and CDR2 SVGAGI. The CDR3 loop reads CASSYLLAGGPNEQFF. For the CDR3, the DNA is TGTGCCAGCAGTTACCTACTAGCGGGAGGGCCCAATGAGCAGTTCTTC.